These 5 T cell receptor beta chains were sequenced from one sample in a study of technical replicates of blood from a few donors. Method: immunoSEQ multiplex PCR; TCRdb's copy keeps in-frame clones and lacks some. There are tens of thousands of clones in the sample; over 85% occur only once, and around 0.25% lies in the top ten. The sample taken for sequencing was T cells isolated from PBMCs. The receptors here all came from a human donor in good health.

The rearrangement links TRBV5-4 to TRBJ2-7; D uncertain. The CDR3 runs to 13 residues. Trimming stripped 0 bases from V and 3 bases from J, with 7 bases between. The germline V gene has CDR1 SGHNT and CDR2 YYREEE (reference sequence). CDR3 nucleotides: TGTGCCAGCAGCTTGGTATCAGACTACGAGCAGTACTTC. This gives the protein CASSLVSDYEQYF. Supplemented by reference TRBV5-4 and TRBJ2-7, the full variable domain reads ETGVTQSPTHLIKTRGQQVTLRCSSQSGHNTVSWYQQALGQGPQFIFQYYREEENGRGNFPPRFSGLQFPNYSSELNVNALELDDSALYLCASSLVSDYEQYFGPGTRLTVT.

The chain carries TRBV2 and TRBJ1-5, with 10 bases that match TRBD1. CDR1 and CDR2 (germline): SNHLY, FYNNEI. The length of the CDR3 is 14 residues. V lost 4 bases, J lost 7 bases, and 4 bases stayed unmatched. The CDR3 DNA reads as TGTGCCAGCAGTGGGGACAGGGGCGGACAGCCCCAGCATTTT. Its protein is CASSGDRGGQPQHF.

The V call is TRBV27, the J call TRBJ1-5, with 10 bases fitting TRBD1. V was clipped by 4 bases and J by 4 bases; unmatched bases: 4. Germline-derived CDR1 and CDR2 are MNHEY and SMNVEV (reference sequence). CDR3 size: 15 residues. For the CDR3, the DNA is TGTGCCAGCAGTTCCGACAGGGGGCCTAATCAGCCCCAGCATTTT. Translated, it gives CASSSDRGPNQPQHF.

The rearrangement joins TRBV29-1 to TRBJ2-2; D ambiguous. Trimming removed 1 base from V and 4 bases from J, with 7 bases in between. CDR1 is SQVTM and CDR2 is ANQGSEA in the germline V gene. The CDR3 runs 13 residues. The CDR3 coding sequence is TGCAGCGTTGAAGCCCCTTCCACCGGGGAGCTGTTTTTT. Its protein product is CSVEAPSTGELFF.

V is TRBV19 and J is TRBJ2-7; 9 bases align to TRBD2. Germline V gene sequence: CDR1 LNHDA, CDR2 SQIVND (reference sequence). The CDR3 spans 13 residues. V was pared by 5 bases and J by 11 bases, with 10 bases of the junction left unmatched. The CDR3 coding sequence is TGTGCCAGTAGTGGTCTTGCGGGAGGGCGGAAGTACTTC. Encoded protein: CASSGLAGGRKYF.